The rows below give T cell receptor beta chains drawn from one sample of a study of shared clonotypes between healthy human individuals. Assay: immunoSEQ multiplex PCR; the TCRdb copy retains only in-frame clones and omits some. The sample has roughly 1 million clones, about 76% seen once. Specimen: memory CD4+ T cells sorted from blood. The origin of the receptors is a man aged 18-30 years in good health. Both conserved end residues are part of each CDR3. Fields, in order: D gene, clone size, V gene, J gene, CDR3 protein, CDR3 DNA. D genes are given only for firm matches. The listing skips clone size in some rows; elsewhere it reads once, few, many or a size class.

>TRBD1|.|TRBV6-1|TRBJ1-1
CASSARGTGYRKNTEAFF
TGTGCCAGCAGTGCCAGAGGGACAGGCTATCGTAAGAACACTGAAGCTTTCTTT
>TRBD2|.|TRBV18|TRBJ2-2
CASSPQGLAGNTGELFF
TGTGCCAGCTCACCACAAGGACTAGCGGGTAACACCGGGGAGCTGTTTTTT
>.|.|TRBV19|TRBJ1-3
CASRTGGSGNTIYF
TGTGCCAGCAGAACGGGGGGGTCCGGAAACACCATATATTTT
>.|.|TRBV6-1|TRBJ1-4
CASSHRDTNEKLFF
TGTGCCAGCAGCCACAGGGACACTAATGAAAAACTGTTTTTT
>TRBD2|.|TRBV6-4|TRBJ2-2
CASTPLAGAPGELFF
TGTGCCAGCACCCCCCTAGCGGGAGCCCCCGGGGAGCTGTTTTTT
>TRBD1|.|TRBV5-1|TRBJ1-6
CASSLVRMGQTDSPLHF
TGCGCCAGCAGCTTGGTAAGAATGGGACAGACAGATTCACCCCTCCACTTT
>.|.|TRBV19|TRBJ1-3
CASVSQDFYSGNTIYF
TGTGCCAGTGTATCTCAGGACTTTTACTCTGGAAACACCATATATTTT
>TRBD2|.|TRBV29-1|TRBJ2-3
CSVVTSRGTDTQYF
TGCAGCGTTGTGACTAGCCGGGGCACAGATACGCAGTATTTT
>.|.|TRBV28|TRBJ1-5
CASRTAGQPQHF
TGTGCCAGCAGGACCGCGGGACAGCCCCAGCATTTT
>TRBD1|.|TRBV5-1|TRBJ2-2
CASSLNSRTGGPTGELFF
TGCGCCAGCAGCTTGAATTCTCGGACAGGGGGTCCTACCGGGGAGCTGTTTTTT
>.|.|TRBV20-1|TRBJ2-3
CSPPRTQYF
TGCAGTCCCCCCCGTACGCAGTATTTT
>TRBD2|.|TRBV7-3|TRBJ2-7
CASSLGGLSGVSFYEQYF
TGTGCCAGCAGCTTAGGCGGCCTTAGCGGGGTCTCTTTCTACGAGCAGTACTTC
>.|.|TRBV11-2|TRBJ2-7
CASSLQTSYEQYF
TGTGCCAGCAGCTTACAGACCTCCTACGAGCAGTACTTC
>TRBD2|.|TRBV10-1|TRBJ2-7
CASSESGTNSEQYF
TGCGCCAGCAGTGAGTCCGGGACTAATAGCGAGCAGTACTTC
>TRBD1|once|TRBV5-6|TRBJ2-5
CASSHAWGDRGQETQYF
TGTGCCAGCAGCCATGCTTGGGGGGACAGGGGGCAAGAGACCCAGTACTTC
>.|few|TRBV28|TRBJ1-1
CASRLGLNFEAFF
TGTGCCAGCAGGCTTGGACTCAACTTTGAAGCTTTCTTT
>.|.|TRBV25-1|TRBJ2-7
CASSEYATGPQYF
TGTGCCAGCAGTGAATATGCAACGGGGCCGCAGTACTTC
>.|.|TRBV4-1|TRBJ1-3
CASSQGALSGNTIYF
TGCGCCAGCAGCCAAGGGGCCCTCTCTGGAAACACCATATATTTT
>TRBD1|once|TRBV18|TRBJ2-7
CASSPPGTGQDEQYF
TGTGCCAGCTCACCACCTGGGACAGGGCAAGACGAGCAGTACTTC
>TRBD1|.|TRBV4-1|TRBJ2-7
CASSQDLGQGTYEQYF
TGCGCCAGCAGCCAAGATCTAGGACAGGGGACCTACGAGCAGTACTTC
>TRBD1|.|TRBV9|TRBJ1-1
CASSVSGQGNTEAFF
TGTGCCAGCAGCGTATCCGGACAGGGGAACACTGAAGCTTTCTTT
>.|few|TRBV7-9|TRBJ1-1
CASSLLDSAEAFF
TGTGCCAGCAGCTTATTGGATTCCGCTGAAGCTTTCTTT
>TRBD1|.|TRBV28|TRBJ1-3
CASSANGQALSGNTIYF
TGTGCCAGCAGCGCAAACGGACAGGCCCTCTCTGGAAACACCATATATTTT
>.|.|TRBV30|TRBJ1-1
CAWNPKGKGMNTEAFF
TGTGCCTGGAACCCTAAAGGGAAGGGAATGAACACTGAAGCTTTCTTT
>.|.|TRBV18|TRBJ2-7
CASSRPEDSSYEQYF
TGTGCCAGCTCACGACCCGAAGACAGCTCCTACGAGCAGTACTTC
>.|.|TRBV6-1|TRBJ1-2
CASRYRSRDYGYTF
TGTGCCAGCAGGTACCGGTCCAGGGACTATGGCTACACCTTC